The 19 T cell receptor beta chains below were found in one sample sequenced in a study of PD-1 blockade in mismatch repair-deficient tumors. The repertoire was sequenced with immunoSEQ multiplex PCR; TCRdb's copy has only in-frame clones and lacks some. Of about 84,000 clones listed, more than 65% are singletons. The sample consisted of peripheral blood, taken 12 weeks after starting pembrolizumab. These receptors all come from an adult with mismatch repair-deficient cancer.

The V call is TRBV27, the J call TRBJ2-3; 8 bases line up with TRBD1. The length of the CDR3 is 14 residues. Germline CDR1 and CDR2: MNHEY and SMNVEV (reference sequence). With V trimmed by 6 bases and J by 7 bases, 9 bases remained unmatched. The CDR3 coding sequence is TGTGCCAGCAGCGGGGACAGGTTCGTGTATACGCAGTATTTT. Protein product: CASSGDRFVYTQYF.

This clone has just one count. CDR3 loop: CAWTGTPQGASSGNTIYF. Here the CDR3 DNA reads TGTGCCTGGACCGGAACCCCACAGGGGGCGAGCTCTGGAAACACCATATATTTT. V is TRBV30 and J is TRBJ1-3; 9 positions match TRBD1. Germline V gene lookup returns CDR1 GTSNPN and CDR2 SVGIG (reference sequence). V shed 4 bases and J 0 bases; nucleotides not matched to a gene: 13. The CDR3 is 18 residues long.

The rearrangement links TRBV6-5 to TRBJ2-2; tentative D call: TRBD2 (5 bases). In germline, CDR1 is MNHEY, CDR2 SVGAGI. Trimming removed 0 bases from V and 7 bases from J, with 9 bases in between. CDR3 length equals 14 residues. This CDR3 is CASSYSSRDGELFF. The CDR3 nucleotides read TGTGCCAGCAGTTACTCATCCCGGGACGGGGAGCTGTTTTTT.

V and J are TRBV9 and TRBJ2-1; 8 nucleotides line up with TRBD1. Per germline, CDR1 SGDLS and CDR2 YYNGEE. J lost 3 bases, V lost 4 bases, and 6 bases had no gene match. The CDR3 has 15 residues. Here the CDR3 DNA reads TGTGCCAGCAGCATAGACAGGGGCGACTACAATGAGCAGTTCTTC. This codes for CASSIDRGDYNEQFF.

This clone was observed a few times. V gene TRBV11-2 combines with J gene TRBJ2-7; D is uncertain. This CDR3 comprises 13 residues. Per germline, CDR1 SGHAT and CDR2 FQNNGV. The ends were cut back, 1 base at V and 3 bases at J, with 7 bases in the middle. CDR3 sequence: CASSLVQIYEQYF. The CDR3 coding sequence is TGTGCCAGCAGCTTAGTGCAGATCTACGAGCAGTACTTC. The full variable domain, in which reference TRBV11-2 and TRBJ2-7 provide the parts outside the CDR3, is EAGVAQSPRYKIIEKRQSVAFWCNPISGHATLYWYQQILGQGPKLLIQFQNNGVVDDSQLPKDRFSAERLKGVDSTLKIQPAKLEDSAVYLCASSLVQIYEQYFGPGTRLTVT.

V gene TRBV27 combines with J gene TRBJ2-7, with unresolved D. The CDR3 spans 16 residues. Germline V gives CDR1 MNHEY, CDR2 SMNVEV (reference sequence). V dropped 2 bases and J dropped 4 bases, with 18 bases sitting between them. CDR3 protein: CASSLIIGNIFYEQYF. The CDR3 bases are TGTGCCAGCAGTTTAATAATAGGGAACATATTTTACGAGCAGTACTTC.

This clone was counted a single time. The genes are TRBV11-2 and TRBJ2-7, with a possible D match to TRBD2 (6 bases). Germline V gene lookup returns CDR1 SGHAT and CDR2 FQNNGV. The CDR3 totals 14 residues. Trimming took off 2 bases at V and 6 bases at J, with 14 bases between the two ends. DNA for the CDR3: TGTGCCAGCAGCTTAAACCGGGAGCAGGTCGAGCAGTACTTC. This sequence encodes CASSLNREQVEQYF.

The chain has TRBV11-1 and TRBJ1-1; 8 bases fit TRBD1. Germline assignment: CDR1 SGHAT and CDR2 FQDESV (reference sequence). CDR3 length equals 13 residues. V trimming: 6 bases; J trimming: 4 bases; junction bases outside the gene matches: 4. In nucleotides, the CDR3 is TGTGCCAGCAGGGTAACAGGGGGCACTGAAGCTTTCTTT. It is translated as CASRVTGGTEAFF.

The chain uses TRBV11-1 and TRBJ2-5; D is ambiguous. Germline V gives CDR1 SGHAT, CDR2 FQDESV (reference sequence). V lost 1 base and J lost 1, with 4 bases in between. CDR3 length: 13 amino acids. The CDR3 reads CASSLGIQETQYF. CDR3 nucleotides: TGTGCCAGCAGCTTAGGTATCCAAGAGACCCAGTACTTC.

This clone appeared once. The CDR3 DNA follows: TGTGCCAGCAGCGTAGGTGCGGGAGGTGTGGACGAGCAGTACTTC. This codes for CASSVGAGGVDEQYF. The V and J genes are TRBV9 and TRBJ2-5; 8 bases are a match to TRBD2. The J call may be in error: the DNA end matches TRBJ2-7 better. There are 15 residues in the CDR3. From germline, CDR1 is SGDLS and CDR2 YYNGEE.

As DNA, the CDR3 is TGTGCCAGCAGCTTACAATACACAGATACGCAGTATTTT. It encodes CASSLQYTDTQYF. This chain joins TRBV11-1 and TRBJ2-3; D is uncertain. CDR3 length: 13 amino acids. The V end lost 2 bases, the J end lost 2 bases, and 5 bases lay between the germline ends. Germline V gene lookup returns CDR1 SGHAT and CDR2 FQDESV (reference sequence).

This clone came up a few times. The chain recombines TRBV6-4 with TRBJ2-1; no reliable D call. The CDR3 contains 15 residues. With 0 bases removed from V and 0 bases from J, the gap between germline ends came to 6 bases. Germline V gene lookup returns CDR1 MRHNA and CDR2 SNTAGT. CDR3 sequence (DNA): TGTGCCAGCAGTGACTCAGGCGACTCCTACAATGAGCAGTTCTTC. This gives the protein CASSDSGDSYNEQFF.

The J gene is TRBJ2-1, the V gene TRBV11-2, with a weak D call TRBD2 (6 bases). The CDR3 sequence is 13 residues long. V was cut by 2 bases and J by 7 bases, with 9 bases left in between. The germline V gene encodes CDR1 SGHAT and CDR2 FQNNGV. CDR3 DNA: TGTGCCAGCAGCTTATGGAGGGGTAATGAGCAGTTCTTC. Protein: CASSLWRGNEQFF.

As concerns this clone: A read error may account for a junction end that differs from germline. This chain connects TRBV7-7 to TRBJ2-2, with D unclear. This CDR3 comprises 14 residues. The V gene's germline CDR1 is SSHAT and CDR2 FNYEAQ (reference sequence). The CDR3 bases are TGTGCTAGCAGCTTAGAAGCGAACACCGGGGAGCTGTTTTTT. The encoded protein is CASSLEANTGELFF. Based on the CDR3 plus reference TRBV7-7 and TRBJ2-2, the full variable domain is GAGVSQSPRYKVTKRGQDVTLRCDPISSHATLYWYQQALGQGPEFLTYFNYEAQPDKSGLPSDRFSAERPEGSISTLTIQRTEQRDSAMYRCASSLEANTGELFFGEGSRLTVL.

This clone was picked up one time. CDR3 coding DNA: TGTGCCAGCAGTGGAACAGGGGCATCCAATCAGCCCCAGCATTTT. Amino acid sequence: CASSGTGASNQPQHF. The rearrangement joins TRBV2 to TRBJ1-5; TRBD1 aligns across 7 bases. After removal of 4 bases from V and 3 bases from J, the junction contained 6 bases not matched to a gene. From germline, CDR1 is SNHLY and CDR2 FYNNEI. The CDR3 length is 15 residues.

The chain uses TRBV2 and TRBJ2-2, with 8 bases that match TRBD1. Germline loops: CDR1 SNHLY, CDR2 FYNNEI. Trimming at V came to 5 bases and at J to 4 bases, leaving 6 bases not matched to a gene. The CDR3 covers 15 residues. CDR3 nucleotides: TGTGCCAGCAGTCCGGACAGGGCTGTCACCGGGGAGCTGTTTTTT. Translating it yields CASSPDRAVTGELFF.

This CDR3 reads CAIRDPSGNTIYF. CDR3 sequence (DNA): TGTGCCATCAGAGACCCCTCTGGAAACACCATATATTTT. V gene TRBV10-3 combines with J gene TRBJ1-3; D is ambiguous. The CDR3 runs 13 residues. V was shortened by 6 bases and J by 0 bases, with 6 bases between the two germline ends. Germline CDR1 reads ENHRY; CDR2 reads SYGVKD.

The table lists this clone with a few counts. The chain uses TRBV9 and TRBJ1-2; 9 nucleotides match TRBD1. This CDR3 comprises 16 residues. Per the germline V gene, CDR1 is SGDLS and CDR2 is YYNGEE. Trimming cost V 3 bases and J 3 bases; bases outside gene matches: 9. In DNA, the CDR3 is TGTGCCAGCAGCGCCGGGACAGGGTTGTTGGACTATGGCTACACCTTC. Residues: CASSAGTGLLDYGYTF.

The chain uses TRBV5-1 and TRBJ1-5; weak D call: TRBD1 (6 bases). This CDR3 has 14 residues. V was cut by 2 bases and J by 3 bases, with 9 bases left in between. Germline values: CDR1 SGHRS, CDR2 YFSETQ. For the CDR3, the DNA is TGCGCCAGCAGCTTAGGGGGGATCAATCAGCCCCAGCATTTT. As protein: CASSLGGINQPQHF.